The clone carrying this T cell receptor beta chain was seen many times. Its specificity is unknown. From about 0.4 ug of RNA, a library with molecular barcoded alpha/delta and beta/gamma adaptors was made. Each CDR3 protein is one row after TCRdb ran MiXCR on the reads. The sample includes about 24,000 distinct CDR3 sequences, about 20% of them seen just once. The sample comes from a study of read filtering for tumor transcriptome and immune sequencing. Study at large: Whole-transcriptome libraries were prepared after DNase treatment.

Germline V gene sequence: CDR1 MNHNY, CDR2 SVGAGI (reference sequence). The CDR3 covers 15 residues. The V and J ends lost 0 bases and 5 bases respectively, with 10 bases between them. Study-level findings and limits: Compared with RNA-seq, IR-seq gave much higher clonotype depth and reliability.

This chain links TRBV6-6 with TRBJ1-4; D is perhaps TRBD1 (5 bases). The sequencing input was a population of CD138-negative cells sorted from bone marrow. The clonotype comes from a donor at least 40 years old with multiple myeloma. CDR3 coding DNA: TGTGCCAGCAGTTACTCCGGGACGAGGAATGAAAAACTGTTTTTT. It codes for CASSYSGTRNEKLFF.